This TCR beta chain comes out of a study of PD-1 blockade in classical Hodgkin lymphoma. Study conclusions and caveats: The study reported lower baseline TCR diversity in newly diagnosed patients than in healthy donors.

V lost 5 bases and J 1 base, leaving 14 bases between the germline ends. This CDR3 comprises 15 residues. Germline V gene data show CDR1 as SNHLY and CDR2 as FYNNEI. This clone was seen a few times. The antigen remains unidentified. Documented time point: cycle 4 day 1 (C4D1), after 6 weeks of nivolumab. Each patient relapsed following autologous stem cell transplantation, and prior brentuximab vedotin exposure differed. Magnetic negative selection was used to purify CD4+ T cells from thawed PBMCs. Complete response, partial response or progressive disease made up the best responses. Method: immunoSEQ multiplex PCR; TCRdb's copy keeps in-frame clones and lacks some. The sample contains 10,000 or so clones, over 70% of which appear only once.

This TCR was sampled from a human donor with classical Hodgkin lymphoma. The source was CD4+ T cells from blood, collected before the fourth cycle of nivolumab. The V gene is TRBV2, the J gene TRBJ1-1, with a tentative D call TRBD1 (5 bases). The CDR3 here is CASSPTTETNTEAFF. The CDR3 DNA sequence: TGTGCCAGCAGTCCAACGACAGAGACGAACACTGAAGCTTTCTTT.